The clone carrying this TCR beta chain was recorded many times. Its cognate antigen is unknown. The data stem from a study of spatial heterogeneity in lung cancer. Study-wide results and caveats: Resection saw ubiquitous expanded tumor TCRs appear in blood more than follow-up did.

Time point reported: sample taken at primary tumor resection. Unsorted whole RNA samples from tumor, nontumor lung or frozen PBMC were sequenced. Germline CDR1 SGHNT, CDR2 YENEEA. The CDR3 is made up of 12 amino acids. With 5 bases removed from V and 10 bases from J, the gap between germline ends came to 12 bases. Unique molecular identifiers tagged every individual TCR cDNA molecule. TCRdb passed the 5' RACE reads through MiXCR, listing each CDR3 protein once. The table has approximately 11,000 distinct CDR3 sequences, around 9.4% seen once. The sample here was PBMCs, taken at surgery. The sequence was obtained from a male donor with early-stage non-small cell lung cancer. This chain links TRBV11-3 with TRBJ2-1; maybe TRBD1 (6 bases). The CDR3 DNA reads TGTGCCAGCAGCCTAGGTGACAGGGAGCAGTTCTTC. Residues: CASSLGDREQFF.